The 29 T cell receptor beta chains reported below all come from one sample, sequenced in a study of cytomegalovirus exposure and HLA in healthy donors. Use of 60 Vbeta and 13 Jbeta primers characterized the PCR. Assay used: immunoSEQ multiplex PCR; TCRdb lists only in-frame clones, some missing. The sample contains 60,000 or so clones, more than 70% of which appear only once. Sequencing was carried out using PBMCs. Receptors originate from a man aged 25 to 40 in good health and CMV-seropositive.

V and J are TRBV11-2 and TRBJ2-3; tentative D call: TRBD2 (5 bases). The V gene's germline CDR1 is SGHAT and CDR2 FQNNGV. V was shortened by 6 bases and J by 4 bases, with 8 bases between the two germline ends. There are 12 residues in the CDR3. The CDR3 region is CASSFGADTQYF. DNA of the CDR3: TGTGCCAGCAGTTTCGGGGCAGATACGCAGTATTTT.

On this clone: The junction departs from the called germline gene at one end, perhaps through a read error. V usage is TRBV30 and J usage is TRBJ1-1; D is possibly TRBD1 (5 bases). Germline lookup yields CDR1 GTSNPN and CDR2 SVGIG (reference sequence). The CDR3 loop spans 13 amino acids. The CDR3 loop reads CAWKRDYGTGAFF. As DNA, the CDR3 is TGTGCCTGGAAACGGGACTATGGTACTGGAGCTTTCTTT.

This chain connects TRBV9 to TRBJ2-1, with a weak D call TRBD2 (6 bases). Trimming left V 0 bases short and J 2 bases short, with 12 bases between. The length of the CDR3 is 16 residues. Germline CDR1 is SGDLS and CDR2 is YYNGEE. CDR3 in DNA: TGTGCCAGCAGCGTAGGAGGTAGCGGACCCTACAATGAGCAGTTCTTC. Amino acids: CASSVGGSGPYNEQFF.

Of note for this clone: Different DNA sequences within this sample yield the same CDR3. The J gene is TRBJ1-2, the V gene TRBV19; 8 positions match TRBD1. The germline gives CDR1 LNHDA, CDR2 SQIVND (reference sequence). With V trimmed by 5 bases and J by 3 bases, 5 bases remained unmatched. This CDR3 has 14 residues. CDR3 sequence (DNA): TGTGCCAGTAGTCGACAGGGGAATGACTATGGCTACACCTTC. It encodes CASSRQGNDYGYTF. The full variable domain, with the rest looked up from reference TRBV19 and TRBJ1-2, is DGGITQSPKYLFRKEGQNVTLSCEQNLNHDAMYWYRQDPGQGLRLIYYSQIVNDFQKGDIAEGYSVSREKKESFPLTVTSAQKNPTAFYLCASSRQGNDYGYTFGSGTRLTVV.

The rearrangement uses TRBV30 and TRBJ2-5; D might be TRBD2 (7 bases). V lost 8 bases and J lost 0, with 16 bases in between. CDR1 is GTSNPN, CDR2 SVGIG, per germline (reference sequence). The CDR3 spans 14 residues. CDR3 DNA: TGTGCCGTGAGGGGGGGACTCCACCAAGAGACCCAGTACTTC. As protein: CAVRGGLHQETQYF.

The chain couples TRBV7-9 to TRBJ1-1, with TRBD1 matching over 8 bases. Germline loops: CDR1 SEHNR, CDR2 FQNEAQ (reference sequence). J was trimmed by 8 bases and V by 2 bases; bases with no gene match: 1. CDR3 length equals 12 residues. CDR3 region: CASSLQGAEAFF. The DNA for the CDR3 is TGTGCCAGCAGCTTACAGGGGGCCGAAGCTTTCTTT.

This clone occurred once. The chain links TRBV6-6 to TRBJ2-7, with 7 positions matching TRBD2. The CDR3 runs to 15 residues. Germline values: CDR1 MNHNY, CDR2 SVGAGI (reference sequence). The ends lost 6 bases at V and 7 bases at J; junction bases unmatched: 15. The CDR3 DNA sequence: TGTGCCAGCAGCCCCAACTTCCAGGAGGGAGGGGAGCAGTACTTC. Amino acids: CASSPNFQEGGEQYF.

The gene calls are TRBV30 and TRBJ2-5; maybe TRBD1 (6 bases). The germline V and J ends were trimmed by 5 bases and 4 bases, with 20 bases remaining between them. This CDR3 spans 15 amino acids. Germline V gene lookup returns CDR1 GTSNPN and CDR2 SVGIG (reference sequence). The CDR3 sequence: CAWAPRTVGGETQYF. The CDR3 nucleotides read TGTGCCTGGGCCCCCCGGACAGTTGGGGGAGAGACCCAGTACTTC. Together with reference TRBV30 and TRBJ2-5, the CDR3 gives the full variable domain: SQTIHQWPATLVQPVGSPLSLECTVEGTSNPNLYWYRQAAGRGLQLLFYSVGIGQISSEVPQNLSASRPQDRQFILSSKKLLLSDSGFYLCAWAPRTVGGETQYFGPGTRLLVL.

This sequence joins TRBV7-2 and TRBJ1-3, with unresolved D. CDR3 length: 15 residues. With 1 base removed from V and 2 bases from J, the gap between germline ends came to 9 bases. Germline CDR1 reads SGHTA; CDR2 reads FQGNSA. The DNA of the CDR3 is TGTGCCAGCAGCTTAGGTCCTAATCCTGGAAACACCATATATTTT. Translation: CASSLGPNPGNTIYF. The full variable domain, its missing parts supplied by reference TRBV7-2 and TRBJ1-3, is GAGVSQSPSNKVTEKGKDVELRCDPISGHTALYWYRQSLGQGLEFLIYFQGNSAPDKSGLPSDRFSAERTGGSVSTLTIQRTQQEDSAVYLCASSLGPNPGNTIYFGEGSWLTVV.

The V call is TRBV28, the J call TRBJ2-1; TRBD2 matches 10 bases. The junction had 5 bases not matched to a gene; V was cut back by 4 bases and J by 8 bases. This CDR3 region has 14 residues. CDR1 is MDHEN and CDR2 is SYDVKM in the germline V gene. The CDR3 reads CASSYSGRFDEQFF. For the CDR3, the DNA is TGTGCCAGCAGTTATAGCGGGAGGTTCGATGAGCAGTTCTTC.

V gene TRBV5-5 combines with J gene TRBJ1-3, with D possibly being TRBD1 (6 bases). CDR3 length: 16 residues. The V and J ends lost 4 bases and 8 bases respectively, with 22 bases between them. Germline CDR1 and CDR2: SGHKS and YYEKEE (reference sequence). The CDR3 nucleotides are TGTGCCAGCAGCATAAATCCGGGACACCGCGTGGACACCATATATTTT. This translates into CASSINPGHRVDTIYF. Looking up the rest from reference TRBV5-5 and TRBJ1-3 gives the full variable domain: DAGVTQSPTHLIKTRGQQVTLRCSPISGHKSVSWYQQVLGQGPQFIFQYYEKEERGRGNFPDRFSARQFPNYSSELNVNALLLGDSALYLCASSINPGHRVDTIYFGEGSWLTVV.

The rearrangement uses TRBV9 and TRBJ2-7, with D possibly matching TRBD2 (5 bases). Trimming stripped 0 bases from V and 0 bases from J, with 13 bases between. Germline V gene data show CDR1 as SGDLS and CDR2 as YYNGEE. The CDR3 is made up of 16 amino acids. The CDR3 loop reads CASSVDAGSPSYEQYF. CDR3 nucleotide sequence: TGTGCCAGCAGCGTAGACGCGGGTTCGCCCTCCTACGAGCAGTACTTC.

This sequence joins TRBV10-1 and TRBJ1-6; 8 bases are a match to TRBD1. Germline assignment: CDR1 WNHNN and CDR2 SYGVQD (reference sequence). V was clipped by 5 bases and J by 7 bases; unmatched bases: 1. This CDR3 is built from 13 residues. The CDR3: CASSRTGNSPLHF. The CDR3 DNA reads TGCGCCAGCAGTAGGACAGGGAATTCACCCCTCCACTTT.

This chain joins TRBV7-2 and TRBJ2-2; 7 bases fit TRBD1. The CDR3 is 17 amino acids. V was pared by 1 base and J by 0 bases, with 5 bases of the junction left unmatched. CDR1 is SGHTA, CDR2 FQGNSA, per germline. CDR3 in amino acids: CASSLEGQVTNTGELFF. The DNA for the CDR3 is TGTGCCAGCAGCTTAGAAGGACAGGTGACGAACACCGGGGAGCTGTTTTTT.

The chain recombines TRBV14 with TRBJ2-7; weak D call: TRBD2 (6 bases). Between the trimmed V and J ends, which lost 2 bases and 3 bases, there was a span of 14 bases. Germline V CDR1 and CDR2: SGHDN, FVKESK. The CDR3 consists of 15 residues. The CDR3 nucleotides are TGTGCCAGCAGCCAATCGTTAGCGGTTAACTACGAGCAGTACTTC. Residues: CASSQSLAVNYEQYF.

Notes on this clone: Without the conserved terminal phenylalanine or tryptophan, this CDR3 likely stems from a read error. The chain links TRBV25-1 to TRBJ1-2, with TRBD1 matching 7 bases. V was pared by 10 bases and J by 6 bases, with 26 bases of the junction left unmatched. In germline, CDR1 is MGHDK, CDR2 SYGVNS. The CDR3 is 18 residues long. In DNA form, the CDR3 reads TGTGCCAACCTACTTATCCCCCCCGATGAAGGCAGGGGGAATGGCTACACCCTC. Encoded protein: CANLLIPPDEGRGNGYTL.

The chain is built from TRBV18 and TRBJ2-5, with 7 bases identical to TRBD2. The DNA end lines up better with TRBJ2-7; the J call may be wrong. Germline V CDR1 and CDR2: KGHSH, LQKENI. The CDR3 consists of 15 residues. CDR3 region: CASSPRAGNAYEQYF. DNA of the CDR3: TGTGCCAGCTCACCACGAGCGGGAAATGCCTACGAGCAGTACTTC.

The chain has TRBV18 and TRBJ2-7; no definite D call. The germline V gene has CDR1 KGHSH and CDR2 LQKENI. The CDR3 runs to 13 residues. V shed 0 bases and J shed 3 bases, with 6 bases lying between them. The CDR3 protein is CASSPPADYEQYF. DNA of the CDR3: TGTGCCAGCTCACCACCAGCCGACTACGAGCAGTACTTC.

This clone was seen a single time. The chain links TRBV29-1 to TRBJ2-5, with 8 bases matching TRBD2. Germline values: CDR1 SQVTM, CDR2 ANQGSEA. V shed 8 bases and J 4 bases; nucleotides not matched to a gene: 6. The CDR3 contains 12 residues. The CDR3 reads CSPGGVAETQYF. CDR3 in DNA: TGCAGCCCGGGGGGGGTTGCAGAGACCCAGTACTTC.

This CDR3 reads CASSNGLAGVGNGELFF. The CDR3, as DNA: TGTGCCAGCTCAAATGGACTAGCGGGAGTCGGGAACGGGGAGCTGTTTTTT. The rearrangement uses TRBV18 and TRBJ2-2, with 13 bases lining up with TRBD2. CDR1 KGHSH and CDR2 LQKENI come from the germline V gene. Unmatched junction bases numbered 10, after V lost 5 bases and J lost 7 bases. This CDR3 spans 17 amino acids.

The chain recombines TRBV6-1 with TRBJ2-7; D uncertain. The germline V gene encodes CDR1 MNHNS and CDR2 SASEGT. This CDR3 has 14 residues. The ends were cut back, 8 bases at V and 2 bases at J, with 16 bases in the middle. The CDR3 reads CASERGSLPYEQYF. The DNA for the CDR3 is TGTGCCAGCGAGCGTGGGTCCCTCCCCTACGAGCAGTACTTC.

The genes are TRBV2 and TRBJ2-6, with D maybe TRBD1 (6 bases). The CDR3 loop spans 15 amino acids. CDR1 SNHLY and CDR2 FYNNEI come from the germline V gene. Deletions cut 6 bases from V and 3 bases from J, with 12 bases between. The CDR3 sequence: CASRAGAGGANVLTF. The CDR3 coding sequence is TGTGCCAGCAGAGCAGGGGCGGGTGGGGCCAACGTCCTGACTTTC.

The V gene is TRBV7-2, the J gene TRBJ2-7; TRBD2 matches at 9 bases. Germline values: CDR1 SGHTA, CDR2 FQGNSA. The length of the CDR3 is 15 residues. Trimming at V came to 3 bases and at J to 3 bases, leaving 6 bases not matched to a gene. The CDR3 loop reads CASSFSPSGIYEQYF. The CDR3 bases are TGTGCCAGCAGCTTTTCGCCTAGCGGGATCTACGAGCAGTACTTC.

CDR3 coding DNA: TGCAGCGTTGAGGGGCGACAGGGGCCCCCCACAGATACGCAGTATTTT. Its protein is CSVEGRQGPPTDTQYF. The chain links TRBV29-1 to TRBJ2-3; 8 bases line up with TRBD1. The CDR3 contains 16 residues. V lost 3 bases to trimming and J lost 2 bases; unmatched junction nucleotides: 10. Germline CDR1 is SQVTM and CDR2 is ANQGSEA.

The chain has TRBV19 and TRBJ2-5; tentatively, D is TRBD1 (5 bases). The V gene's germline CDR1 is LNHDA and CDR2 SQIVND (reference sequence). The CDR3 has 15 residues. V was cut by 8 bases and J by 1 base, with 17 bases left in between. The CDR3 sequence is CASSRGRSTQETQYF. The DNA for the CDR3 is TGTGCCAGTTCAAGGGGCCGGAGTACCCAAGAGACCCAGTACTTC.

The V call is TRBV28, the J call TRBJ1-2; D gene unclear. Germline assignment: CDR1 MDHEN and CDR2 SYDVKM. V was clipped by 8 bases and J by 8 bases, with 15 bases between them. The CDR3 has 12 residues. The CDR3 loop is CASLTEDCGYTF. The CDR3 nucleotides are TGTGCCAGCCTCACCGAAGACTGCGGCTACACCTTC.

CDR3 bases: TGCGCCAGCAGCCAAGTCAGCGGGAGGGATTACAATGAGCAGTTCTTC. Protein sequence: CASSQVSGRDYNEQFF. This rearrangement joins TRBV4-1 to TRBJ2-1; TRBD2 agrees at 10 bases. The CDR3 totals 16 residues. With 1 base clipped from V and 4 bases from J, the junction kept 4 bases outside the gene matches. Germline values: CDR1 MGHRA, CDR2 YSYEKL.

In its sample, this clone was seen once. The rearrangement joins TRBV30 to TRBJ2-7; 9 positions agree with TRBD2. Trimming removed 1 base from V and 0 bases from J; junction bases left unmatched: 7. The CDR3 has 16 residues. CDR1 is GTSNPN and CDR2 is SVGIG in the germline V gene (reference sequence). The CDR3 here is CAWSGARLADSYEQYF. DNA for the CDR3: TGTGCCTGGAGTGGGGCAAGACTAGCGGACTCCTACGAGCAGTACTTC.

This clone appeared once. The chain employs TRBV7-9 and TRBJ1-4, with 8 bases that match TRBD1. This CDR3 comprises 15 residues. Trimming removed 4 bases from V and 7 bases from J; junction bases left unmatched: 8. CDR1 and CDR2 (germline): SEHNR, FQNEAQ (reference sequence). CDR3 region: CASSSTGTGVEKLFF. CDR3 coding DNA: TGTGCCAGCAGCTCAACCGGGACAGGTGTTGAAAAACTGTTTTTT.